This T cell receptor beta chain appears in the sequencing data of a study of shared clonotypes between healthy human individuals. Germline V gene lookup returns CDR1 SGHDN and CDR2 FVKESK. With V trimmed by 1 base and J by 3 bases, 4 bases remained unmatched. The CDR3 spans 15 residues. Profiled with immunoSEQ multiplex PCR; TCRdb holds only in-frame clones, not every one. Of a few hundred thousand clones listed, approximately 97% are singletons. V usage is TRBV14 and J usage is TRBJ2-7, with 9 bases aligning to TRBD2. The sequencing input was naive CD4+ T cells sorted from blood. Noted subset: CD45RA+ positively selected. The clonotype originates from a woman in her 30s in good health. CDR3 sequence (DNA): TGTGCCAGCAGCCAAGGACTAGCGGAGGGCTACGAGCAGTACTTC. It codes for CASSQGLAEGYEQYF.